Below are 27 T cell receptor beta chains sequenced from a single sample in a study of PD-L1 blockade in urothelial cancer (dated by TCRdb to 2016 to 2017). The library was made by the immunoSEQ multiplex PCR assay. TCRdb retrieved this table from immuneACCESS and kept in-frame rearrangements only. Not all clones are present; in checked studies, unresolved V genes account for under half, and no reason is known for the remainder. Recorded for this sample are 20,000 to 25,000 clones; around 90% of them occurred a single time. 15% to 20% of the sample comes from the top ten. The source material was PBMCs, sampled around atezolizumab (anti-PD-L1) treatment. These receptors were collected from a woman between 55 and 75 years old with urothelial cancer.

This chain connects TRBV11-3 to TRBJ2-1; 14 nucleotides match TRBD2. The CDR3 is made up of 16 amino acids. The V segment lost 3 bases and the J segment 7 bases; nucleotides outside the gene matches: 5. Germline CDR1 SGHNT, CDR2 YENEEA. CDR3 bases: TGTGCCAGCAGCTTGCGACTAGCGGGAGGGTTAAATGAGCAGTTCTTC. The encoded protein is CASSLRLAGGLNEQFF.

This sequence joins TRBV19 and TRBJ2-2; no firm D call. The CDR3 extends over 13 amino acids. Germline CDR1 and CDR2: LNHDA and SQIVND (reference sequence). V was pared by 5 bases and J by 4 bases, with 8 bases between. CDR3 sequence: CASSPLITGELFF. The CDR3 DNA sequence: TGTGCCAGTAGTCCACTTATCACCGGGGAGCTGTTTTTT.

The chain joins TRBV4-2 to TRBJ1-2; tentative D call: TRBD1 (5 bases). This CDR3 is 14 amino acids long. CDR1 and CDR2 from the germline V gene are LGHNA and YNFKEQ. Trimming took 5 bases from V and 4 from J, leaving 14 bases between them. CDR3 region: CASSAGLFSYGYTF. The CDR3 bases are TGTGCCAGCAGCGCGGGACTTTTTTCCTATGGCTACACCTTC.

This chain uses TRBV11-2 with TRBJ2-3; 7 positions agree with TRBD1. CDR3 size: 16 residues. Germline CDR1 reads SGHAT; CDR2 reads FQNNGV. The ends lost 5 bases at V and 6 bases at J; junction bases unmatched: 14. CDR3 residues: CASSDRTGKGQDTQYF. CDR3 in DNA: TGTGCCAGCAGCGACCGGACCGGGAAGGGACAGGATACGCAGTATTTT.

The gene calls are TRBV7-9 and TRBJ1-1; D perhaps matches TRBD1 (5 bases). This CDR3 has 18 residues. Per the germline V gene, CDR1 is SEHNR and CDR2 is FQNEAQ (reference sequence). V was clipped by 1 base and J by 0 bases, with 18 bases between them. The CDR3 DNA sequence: TGTGCCAGCAGCTTAGGTGGCTGGGGGGTAAGGGTGAACACTGAAGCTTTCTTT. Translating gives CASSLGGWGVRVNTEAFF.

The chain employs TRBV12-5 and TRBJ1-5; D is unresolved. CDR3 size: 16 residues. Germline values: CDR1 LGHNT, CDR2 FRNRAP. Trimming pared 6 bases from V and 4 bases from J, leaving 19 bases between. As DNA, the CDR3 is TGTGCTAGTGGCGGTGCGAGATTTGGGCCAAATCAGCCCCAGCATTTT. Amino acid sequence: CASGGARFGPNQPQHF.

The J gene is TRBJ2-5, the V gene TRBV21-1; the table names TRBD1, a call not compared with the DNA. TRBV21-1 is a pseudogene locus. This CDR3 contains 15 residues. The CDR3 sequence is CARGGGQGAGETQYF. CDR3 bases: TGTGCCAGGGGGGGAGGACAGGGGGCCGGGGAGACCCAGTACTTC.

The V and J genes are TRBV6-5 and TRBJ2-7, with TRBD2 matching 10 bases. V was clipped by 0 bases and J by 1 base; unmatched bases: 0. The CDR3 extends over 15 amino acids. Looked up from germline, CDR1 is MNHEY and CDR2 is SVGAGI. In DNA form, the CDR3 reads TGTGCCAGCAGTTACTCTAGCGGGGGGTCCTACGAGCAGTACTTC. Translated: CASSYSSGGSYEQYF.

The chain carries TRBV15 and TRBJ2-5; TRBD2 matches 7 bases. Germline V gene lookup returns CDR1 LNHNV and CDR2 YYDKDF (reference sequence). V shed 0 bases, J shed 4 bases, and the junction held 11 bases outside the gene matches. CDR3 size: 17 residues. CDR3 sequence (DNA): TGTGCCACCAGCAGAGACGCCACACGGTGGGGGGGAGAGACCCAGTACTTC. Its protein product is CATSRDATRWGGETQYF.

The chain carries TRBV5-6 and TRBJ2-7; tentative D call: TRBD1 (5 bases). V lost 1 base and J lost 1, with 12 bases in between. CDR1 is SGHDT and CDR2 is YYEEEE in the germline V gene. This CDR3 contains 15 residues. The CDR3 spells CASSLKPGRSYEQYF. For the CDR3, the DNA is TGTGCCAGCAGCTTGAAGCCAGGGCGGTCCTACGAGCAGTACTTC.

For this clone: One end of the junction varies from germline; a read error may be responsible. CDR3 protein: CASSLEGGLAGSTGTQYF. CDR3 sequence (DNA): TGTGCCAGCAGCTTGGAGGGGGGGCTAGCGGGCTCCACAGGTACGCAGTATTTT. This chain links TRBV5-4 with TRBJ2-3; 8 nucleotides line up with TRBD2. The length of the CDR3 is 18 residues. Germline CDR1 is SGHNT and CDR2 is YYREEE (reference sequence).

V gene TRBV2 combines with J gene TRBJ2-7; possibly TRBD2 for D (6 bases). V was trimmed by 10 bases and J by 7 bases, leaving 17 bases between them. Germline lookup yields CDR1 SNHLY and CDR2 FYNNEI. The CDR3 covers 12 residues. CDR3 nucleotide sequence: TGTGCCACCTCTGCTTCGGCGGGGGAGCAGTACTTC. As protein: CATSASAGEQYF. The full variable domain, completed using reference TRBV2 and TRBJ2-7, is EPEVTQTPSHQVTQMGQEVILRCVPISNHLYFYWYRQILGQKVEFLVSFYNNEISEKSEIFDDQFSVERPDGSNFTLKIRSTKLEDSAMYFCATSASAGEQYFGPGTRLTVT.

The CDR3: CASKWSSGDHNEQFF. In DNA, the CDR3 is TGTGCCAGCAAGTGGTCCAGCGGAGACCACAATGAGCAGTTCTTC. J is TRBJ2-1 and V is TRBV2; TRBD2 is a possible D gene (5 bases). Germline V lookup: CDR1 SNHLY, CDR2 FYNNEI. The CDR3 spans 15 residues. Trimming shortened V by 7 bases and J by 5 bases, and 18 bases separated the two germline ends.

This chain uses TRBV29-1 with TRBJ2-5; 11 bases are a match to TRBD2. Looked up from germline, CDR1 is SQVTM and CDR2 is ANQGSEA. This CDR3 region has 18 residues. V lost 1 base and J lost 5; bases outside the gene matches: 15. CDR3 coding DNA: TGCAGCGTTGAAGGTTGGGGTCTAGCGGGAGGAGGTTGGGAGACCCAGTACTTC. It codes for CSVEGWGLAGGGWETQYF.

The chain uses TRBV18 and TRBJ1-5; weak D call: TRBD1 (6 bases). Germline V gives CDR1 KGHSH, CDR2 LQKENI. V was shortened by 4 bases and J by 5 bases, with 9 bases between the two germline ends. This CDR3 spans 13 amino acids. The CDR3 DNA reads TGTGCCAGCTCACAGGACAGAGATCAGCCCCAGCATTTT. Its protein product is CASSQDRDQPQHF.

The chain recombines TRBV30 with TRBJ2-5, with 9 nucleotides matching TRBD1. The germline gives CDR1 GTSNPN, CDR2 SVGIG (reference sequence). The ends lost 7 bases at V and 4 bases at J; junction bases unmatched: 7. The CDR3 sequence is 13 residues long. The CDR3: CAYGQGLGETQYF. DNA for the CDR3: TGTGCCTATGGACAGGGGCTGGGAGAGACCCAGTACTTC.

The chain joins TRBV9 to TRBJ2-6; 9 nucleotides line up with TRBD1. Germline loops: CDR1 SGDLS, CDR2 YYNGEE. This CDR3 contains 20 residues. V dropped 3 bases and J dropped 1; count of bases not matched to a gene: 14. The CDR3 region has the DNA TGTGCCAGCAGCGGACACCGTTCTACAGGGGGCCGGTCTGGGGCCAACGTCCTGACTTTC. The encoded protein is CASSGHRSTGGRSGANVLTF.

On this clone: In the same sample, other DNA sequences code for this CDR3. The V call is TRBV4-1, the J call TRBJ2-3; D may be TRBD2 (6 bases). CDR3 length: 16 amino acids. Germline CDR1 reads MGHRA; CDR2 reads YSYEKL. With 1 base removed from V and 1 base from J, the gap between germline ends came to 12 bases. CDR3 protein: CASSQVQLAGTDTQYF. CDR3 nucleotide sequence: TGCGCCAGCAGCCAAGTGCAACTAGCTGGCACAGATACGCAGTATTTT.

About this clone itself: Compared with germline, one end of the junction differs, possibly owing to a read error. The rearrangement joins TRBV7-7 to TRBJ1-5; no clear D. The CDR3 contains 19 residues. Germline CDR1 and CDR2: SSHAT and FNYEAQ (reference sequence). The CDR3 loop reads CASSLGFPSDLVANQPQHF. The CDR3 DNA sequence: TGTGCTAGCAGCTTAGGTTTTCCCAGCGATCTGGTAGCCAATCAGCCCCAGCATTTT.

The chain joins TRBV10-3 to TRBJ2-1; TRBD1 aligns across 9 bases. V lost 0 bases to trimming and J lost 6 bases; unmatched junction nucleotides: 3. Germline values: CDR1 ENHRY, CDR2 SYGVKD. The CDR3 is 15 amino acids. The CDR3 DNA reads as TGTGCCATCAGTGAGTCAGGGGACAGGGCCAATGAGCAGTTCTTC. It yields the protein CAISESGDRANEQFF.

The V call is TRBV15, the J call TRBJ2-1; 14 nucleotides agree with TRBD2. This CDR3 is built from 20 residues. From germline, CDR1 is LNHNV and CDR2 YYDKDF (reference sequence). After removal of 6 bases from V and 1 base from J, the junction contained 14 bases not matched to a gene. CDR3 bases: TGTGCCACCAGTACCACCCCCGGGACTAGCGGGAGTAGATCCTACAATGAGCAGTTCTTC. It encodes CATSTTPGTSGSRSYNEQFF.

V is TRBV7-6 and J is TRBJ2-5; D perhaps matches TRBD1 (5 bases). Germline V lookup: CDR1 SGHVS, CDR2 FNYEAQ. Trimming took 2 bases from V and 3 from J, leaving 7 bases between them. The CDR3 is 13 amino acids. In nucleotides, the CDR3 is TGTGCCAGCAGCTTACAAGGGGAAGAGACCCAGTACTTC. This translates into CASSLQGEETQYF.

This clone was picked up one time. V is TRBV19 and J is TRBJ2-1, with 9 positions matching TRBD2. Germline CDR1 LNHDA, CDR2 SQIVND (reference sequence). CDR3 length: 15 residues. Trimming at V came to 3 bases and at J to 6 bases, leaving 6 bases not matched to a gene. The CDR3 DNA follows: TGTGCCAGTAGTATTGTTAGCGGGAGTAGCAATGAGCAGTTCTTC. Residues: CASSIVSGSSNEQFF.

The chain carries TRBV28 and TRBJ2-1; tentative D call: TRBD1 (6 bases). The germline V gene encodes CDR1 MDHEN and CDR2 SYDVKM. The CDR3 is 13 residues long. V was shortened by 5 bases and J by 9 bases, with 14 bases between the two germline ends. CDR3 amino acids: CASSNPTGFEQFF. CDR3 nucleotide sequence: TGTGCCAGCAGTAACCCAACAGGGTTTGAGCAGTTCTTC.

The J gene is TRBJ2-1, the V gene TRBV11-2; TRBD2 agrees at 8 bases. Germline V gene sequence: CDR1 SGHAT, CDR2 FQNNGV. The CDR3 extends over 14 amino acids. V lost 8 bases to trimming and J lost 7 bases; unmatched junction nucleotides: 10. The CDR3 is CASHPVAGGNEQFF. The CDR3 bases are TGTGCCAGCCACCCCGTGGCGGGAGGTAATGAGCAGTTCTTC.

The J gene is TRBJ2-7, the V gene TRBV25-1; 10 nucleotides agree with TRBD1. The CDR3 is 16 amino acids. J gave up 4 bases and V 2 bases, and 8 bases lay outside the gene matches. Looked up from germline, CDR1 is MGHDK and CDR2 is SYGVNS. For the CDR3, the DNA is TGTGCCAGCAGTGAAACGGGCGGGACAGGGGTTTACGAGCAGTACTTC. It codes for CASSETGGTGVYEQYF.

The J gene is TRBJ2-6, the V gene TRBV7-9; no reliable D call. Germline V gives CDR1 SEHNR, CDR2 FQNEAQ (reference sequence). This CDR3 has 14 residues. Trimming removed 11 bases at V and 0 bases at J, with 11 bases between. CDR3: CALEEHSGANVLTF. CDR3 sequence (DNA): TGTGCCCTCGAGGAGCACTCTGGGGCCAACGTCCTGACTTTC. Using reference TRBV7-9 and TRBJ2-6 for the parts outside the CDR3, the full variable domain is DTGVSQNPRHKITKRGQNVTFRCDPISEHNRLYWYRQTLGQGPEFLTYFQNEAQLEKSRLLSDRFSAERPKGSFSTLEIQRTEQGDSAMYLCALEEHSGANVLTFGAGSRLTVL.